In its sample, the clone carrying this TCR beta chain was seen a few times. Antigen unknown. Sequenced by immunoSEQ multiplex PCR; TCRdb stores in-frame clones only, minus some. The table records about 47,000 clones, 75% to 85% of them present only once. This entry comes from a study of T cells in tumors after PD-1 blockade. Study-wide context: Treatment was either pembrolizumab 200 mg every 3 weeks or cemiplimab 350 mg every 2 weeks. During anti-PD-1 treatment, some patients continued daily vismodegib 150 mg.

Germline-derived CDR1 and CDR2 are KGHSH and LQKENI. The CDR3 is made up of 13 amino acids. Trimming took off 4 bases at V and 0 bases at J, with 6 bases between the two ends. Tumor or blood genomic DNA was sequenced, with inputs of about 550 ng to 6,004 ng. Study-level findings and limits: About 41% of tumor TCR clonotypes were also found in blood.

The sample consisted of PBMCs, taken before anti-PD-1 treatment. This TCR was recovered from a human donor with basal cell carcinoma. This chain uses TRBV18 with TRBJ1-1; D not resolved. CDR3 DNA: TGTGCCAGCTCACGGCAAGTGAACACTGAAGCTTTCTTT. Protein: CASSRQVNTEAFF.